One sample yielded the 5 T cell receptor beta chains listed below, sequenced in a study of T cells in Graves' hyperthyroidism and ophthalmopathy. RNA transcripts gave rise to amplified TCR beta CDR3 regions. First-round RT-PCR of the TCR CDR3 relied on the HTBI primer set. TCRdb reprocessed the multiplex PCR reads via MiXCR and lists one record per CDR3 protein. This table has approximately 400,000 distinct CDR3 sequences, approximately 13% appearing once. Sequencing was performed on blood. These receptors were taken from a man aged 25 to 45 with Graves' hyperthyroidism that later progressed to Graves' ophthalmopathy.

V gene TRBV7-2 combines with J gene TRBJ2-7; a possible D gene is TRBD1 (5 bases). Germline values: CDR1 SGHTA, CDR2 FQGNSA. V was cut by 1 base and J by 5 bases, with 12 bases left in between. The CDR3 covers 14 residues. The CDR3 is CASSLVAWGNEQYF. The CDR3 bases are TGTGCCAGCAGCTTAGTGGCCTGGGGCAACGAGCAGTACTTC.

Comments on this clonotype: This CDR3 is missing its conserved last phenylalanine or tryptophan, likely due to a read error. The chain is built from TRBV7-8 and TRBJ2-1, with TRBD2 matching over 7 bases. CDR1 and CDR2 (germline): SGHVS, FQNEAQ. There are 17 residues in the CDR3. J was trimmed by 1 base and V by 5 bases; bases with no gene match: 11. The CDR3 nucleotides read TGTGCCAGCAGCCCGCGGGAAGCGGGGCAATCCTACAATGAGCAGTTCTGC. Translated: CASSPREAGQSYNEQFC.

In its sample, this clonotype was seen a few times. The gene calls are TRBV13 and TRBJ1-6; D not resolved. CDR3 length: 16 residues. The V and J ends lost 4 bases and 0 bases respectively, with 10 bases between them. The germline gives CDR1 PRHDT, CDR2 FYEKMQ (reference sequence). The CDR3: CASSYLAGSYNSPLHF. Written as DNA, the CDR3 is TGTGCCAGCAGCTATTTGGCGGGCTCCTATAATTCACCCCTCCACTTT.

This clonotype was seen ten or more times. The chain recombines TRBV7-8 with TRBJ2-7; 11 positions agree with TRBD2. Germline V lookup: CDR1 SGHVS, CDR2 FQNEAQ. This CDR3 is built from 15 residues. V shed 4 bases and J 1 base; nucleotides not matched to a gene: 3. The chain's CDR3 is CASSWGTSGSYEQYF. The CDR3 DNA reads as TGTGCCAGCAGCTGGGGGACTAGCGGATCCTACGAGCAGTACTTC.

This clonotype was seen more than once but under ten times. J is TRBJ2-7 and V is TRBV5-1; 11 bases map to TRBD2. This CDR3 spans 15 amino acids. Trimming at V came to 2 bases and at J to 5 bases, leaving 6 bases not matched to a gene. Germline V gene data show CDR1 as SGHRS and CDR2 as YFSETQ. The DNA of the CDR3 is TGCGCCAGCAGCTTAATAGGGACTAGCGGAGACGAGCAGTACTTC. Translation: CASSLIGTSGDEQYF.